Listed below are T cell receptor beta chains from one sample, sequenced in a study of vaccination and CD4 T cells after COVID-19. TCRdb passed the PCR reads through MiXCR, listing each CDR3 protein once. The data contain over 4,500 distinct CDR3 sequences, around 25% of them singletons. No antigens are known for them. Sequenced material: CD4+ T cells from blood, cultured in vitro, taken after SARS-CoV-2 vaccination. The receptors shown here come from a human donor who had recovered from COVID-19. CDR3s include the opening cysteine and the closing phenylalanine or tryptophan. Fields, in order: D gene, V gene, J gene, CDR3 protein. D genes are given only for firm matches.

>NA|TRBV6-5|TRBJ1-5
CASSYIGQNNQPQHF
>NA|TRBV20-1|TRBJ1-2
CSARFRSKVTRQANYGYTF
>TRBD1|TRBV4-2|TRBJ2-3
CASSQPGQGPDTQYF
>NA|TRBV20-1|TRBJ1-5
CSARQEWNQPQHF
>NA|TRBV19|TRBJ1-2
CASSRDIALYGYTF
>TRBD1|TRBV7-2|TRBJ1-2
CASSLYTRTGEGYTF
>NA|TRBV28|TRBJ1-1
CASRLAGGVTKFAEAFF
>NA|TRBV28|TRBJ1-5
CASQTIRQPQHF
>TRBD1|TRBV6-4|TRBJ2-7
CASSIWTGSYEQYF
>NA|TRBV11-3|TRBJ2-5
CASSLDRETQYF
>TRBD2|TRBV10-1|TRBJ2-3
CASKQFGRASTDTQYF
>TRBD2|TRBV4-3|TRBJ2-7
CASSQEGGRTAYEQYF
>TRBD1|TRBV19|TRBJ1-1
CASSNRGLNTEAFF
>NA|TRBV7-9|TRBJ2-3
CASRRLTSTDTQYF
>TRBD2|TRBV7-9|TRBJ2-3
CASSSQGLAGAPDTQYF
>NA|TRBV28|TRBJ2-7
CASSLPGQIHYEQYF
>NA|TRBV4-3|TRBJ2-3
CASSMAEHTDTQYF
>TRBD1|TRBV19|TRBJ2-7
CASSIAVQGAREQYF
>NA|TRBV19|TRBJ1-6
CASSDRSSYNSPLHF
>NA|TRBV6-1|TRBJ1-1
CASSEQGSYTEAFF
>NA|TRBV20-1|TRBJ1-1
CSARDPTGIDTEAFF
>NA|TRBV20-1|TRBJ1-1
CSARPGANTEAFF
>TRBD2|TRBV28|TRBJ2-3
CASSLAPGTRTDTQYF
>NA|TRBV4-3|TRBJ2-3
CASSQAPGTDTQYF
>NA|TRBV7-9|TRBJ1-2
CASSLQGRQVNYGYTF
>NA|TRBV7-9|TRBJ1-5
CASSGTGYQPQHF